A single sample is the source of the 20 T cell receptor beta chains below, sequenced in a study of cytomegalovirus exposure and HLA in healthy donors. The PCR was carried out with 60 Vbeta primers and 13 Jbeta primers. Using immunoSEQ multiplex PCR, the repertoire was profiled, and TCRdb retains in-frame clones only, with some absent. The sample carries roughly 190,000 clones, more than 75% recorded once. The sample comprised PBMCs. The source is a young man in good health and CMV-seronegative.

The count of this clone is one. V gene TRBV7-6 combines with J gene TRBJ2-1; 8 nucleotides match TRBD1. CDR1 is SGHVS, CDR2 FNYEAQ, per germline. J was trimmed by 10 bases and V by 5 bases; bases with no gene match: 4. This CDR3 region has 12 residues. CDR3: CASSTRGREQFF. The CDR3 DNA reads TGTGCCAGCAGCACCAGGGGGCGGGAGCAGTTCTTC.

Comments on this clone: One end of the junction varies from germline; a read error may be responsible. The J gene is TRBJ2-5, the V gene TRBV7-9; TRBD2 matches 8 bases. CDR1 is SEHNR and CDR2 is FQNEAQ in the germline V gene (reference sequence). CDR3 length: 17 residues. CDR3 nucleotide sequence: TGTGCCAGCGTCATAACCCTCACTAGCGGAACAGGAGAGACCCGGTACTTC. Protein sequence: CASVITLTSGTGETRYF.

The chain links TRBV14 to TRBJ2-2, with 7 bases lining up with TRBD2. This CDR3 contains 15 residues. Germline CDR1 SGHDN, CDR2 FVKESK. After removal of 2 bases from V and 1 base from J, the junction contained 1 base not matched to a gene. Written as DNA, the CDR3 is TGTGCCAGCAGCCAAACGGGGGGGAACACCGGGGAGCTGTTTTTT. Its translation is CASSQTGGNTGELFF.

The chain joins TRBV7-8 to TRBJ2-5; 10 nucleotides match TRBD2. The CDR3 consists of 18 residues. Per the germline V gene, CDR1 is SGHVS and CDR2 is FQNEAQ. Trimming cost V 2 bases and J 1 base; bases outside gene matches: 10. CDR3 DNA: TGTGCCAGCAGCTTACTGTCTAGCGGGGGCCAAGGCCAAGAGACCCAGTACTTC. Translating gives CASSLLSSGGQGQETQYF.

This clone was observed once. This rearrangement joins TRBV6-5 to TRBJ2-1; 9 bases line up with TRBD1. Per germline, CDR1 MNHEY and CDR2 SVGAGI. This CDR3 region has 14 residues. V was pared by 2 bases and J by 8 bases, with 4 bases of the junction left unmatched. CDR3 protein: CASSYGTGRDEQFF. The CDR3 nucleotides are TGTGCCAGCAGTTACGGGACAGGGCGGGATGAGCAGTTCTTC.

The chain is built from TRBV5-1 and TRBJ1-4, with a possible D match to TRBD1 (5 bases). Trimming shortened V by 2 bases and J by 0 bases, and 17 bases separated the two germline ends. CDR1 is SGHRS and CDR2 is YFSETQ in the germline V gene. The CDR3 has 18 residues. CDR3 DNA sequence: TGCGCCAGCAGCTTCGGCGGGGCTACAGGAGCAACTAATGAAAAACTGTTTTTT. Its protein is CASSFGGATGATNEKLFF.

The chain is built from TRBV9 and TRBJ2-2; 10 bases agree with TRBD1. The J segment lost 4 bases and the V segment lost 2 bases, leaving 2 bases of the junction unmatched. Germline CDR1 SGDLS, CDR2 YYNGEE. The CDR3 runs to 15 residues. CDR3 bases: TGTGCCAGCAGCGTTCGGACAGGGGGCACCGGGGAGCTGTTTTTT. This codes for CASSVRTGGTGELFF.

The chain recombines TRBV30 with TRBJ2-7, with 7 bases that match TRBD1. The CDR3 length is 11 residues. The germline CDR1 and CDR2 sequences are GTSNPN and SVGIG (reference sequence). J was trimmed by 7 bases and V by 6 bases; bases with no gene match: 6. CDR3 in amino acids: CACFDREEQYF. In DNA, the CDR3 is TGTGCCTGCTTCGACAGGGAAGAGCAGTACTTC.

This clone was recorded once. The chain has TRBV11-1 and TRBJ2-1; D is uncertain. The germline V and J ends were trimmed by 4 bases and 1 base, with 17 bases remaining between them. The CDR3 length is 17 residues. Per the germline V gene, CDR1 is SGHAT and CDR2 is FQDESV (reference sequence). CDR3 protein: CASSSFRITLSYNEQFF. CDR3 DNA: TGTGCCAGCAGCTCATTTCGGATCACACTATCCTACAATGAGCAGTTCTTC.

The rearrangement links TRBV7-2 to TRBJ1-3; D is uncertain. The CDR3 spans 17 residues. Trimming removed 5 bases from V and 0 bases from J, with 17 bases in between. The V gene's germline CDR1 is SGHTA and CDR2 FQGNSA. The DNA of the CDR3 is TGTGCCAGCAGCCAACGGACTCCGGCCTACTCTGGAAACACCATATATTTT. It codes for CASSQRTPAYSGNTIYF.

The rearrangement joins TRBV19 to TRBJ2-7, with a weak D call TRBD1 (6 bases). Per germline, CDR1 LNHDA and CDR2 SQIVND (reference sequence). There are 14 residues in the CDR3. The V and J ends lost 1 base and 2 bases respectively, with 9 bases between them. CDR3 sequence reads: CASSIGTVTYEQYF. CDR3 DNA sequence: TGTGCCAGTAGTATAGGGACAGTAACCTACGAGCAGTACTTC.

J is TRBJ1-2 and V is TRBV18; D gene uncertain. Germline V gene lookup returns CDR1 KGHSH and CDR2 LQKENI. V lost 2 bases and J 4 bases, leaving 17 bases between the germline ends. This CDR3 is built from 16 residues. CDR3 nucleotide sequence: TGTGCCAGCTCACCATTTCCATCCGCCCGAGGCTATGGCTACACCTTC. This sequence encodes CASSPFPSARGYGYTF. The whole variable domain, remainder taken from reference TRBV18 and TRBJ1-2, is NAGVMQNPRHLVRRRGQEARLRCSPMKGHSHVYWYRQLPEEGLKFMVYLQKENIIDESGMPKERFSAEFPKEGPSILRIQQVVRGDSAAYFCASSPFPSARGYGYTFGSGTRLTVV.

This clone has more than one count but fewer than ten. The V gene is TRBV4-1, the J gene TRBJ1-1, with 7 nucleotides matching TRBD1. V lost 0 bases, J lost 11 bases, and 12 bases stayed unmatched. Per the germline V gene, CDR1 is MGHRA and CDR2 is YSYEKL. This CDR3 comprises 15 residues. CDR3 loop: CASSQDSSGGRWAFF. CDR3 bases: TGCGCCAGCAGCCAAGATTCATCAGGGGGTCGGTGGGCTTTCTTT.

V gene TRBV6-4 combines with J gene TRBJ1-2, with D maybe TRBD1 (6 bases). The CDR3 sequence is 14 residues long. Germline lookup yields CDR1 MRHNA and CDR2 SNTAGT. The V gene lost 0 bases and the J gene lost 8 bases, with 13 bases spanning the gap. The DNA of the CDR3 is TGTGCCAGCAGTGACTCCGCAACAGGGTTGGGCTACACCTTC. It encodes CASSDSATGLGYTF.

The V and J genes are TRBV28 and TRBJ1-5, with 7 bases aligning to TRBD1. The J segment lost 3 bases and the V segment lost 5 bases, leaving 19 bases of the junction unmatched. Germline CDR1 MDHEN, CDR2 SYDVKM. CDR3 length: 19 amino acids. The CDR3: CASSPLPGQTVIHNQPQHF. CDR3 bases: TGTGCCAGCAGTCCGCTACCGGGACAGACCGTTATACACAATCAGCCCCAGCATTTT.

The V call is TRBV7-8, the J call TRBJ2-3, with D unresolved. Between the trimmed V and J ends, which lost 2 bases and 1 base, there was a span of 10 bases. CDR1 is SGHVS, CDR2 FQNEAQ, per germline. This CDR3 has 15 residues. The CDR3, as DNA: TGTGCCAGCAGCTTATCAGGTGTAGGCACAGATACGCAGTATTTT. Translating it yields CASSLSGVGTDTQYF.

This chain joins TRBV2 and TRBJ1-4; the match to TRBD1 covers 8 bases. V trimming: 6 bases; J trimming: 7 bases; junction bases outside the gene matches: 7. The CDR3 is 14 amino acids. CDR1 SNHLY and CDR2 FYNNEI come from the germline V gene. The DNA of the CDR3 is TGTGCCAGCAGGGACAGGGTTGGGAGTGAAAAACTGTTTTTT. It codes for CASRDRVGSEKLFF.

The chain joins TRBV5-1 to TRBJ2-1; TRBD2 agrees at 7 bases. Trimming took 0 bases from V and 9 from J; bases not matched to a gene: 3. The length of the CDR3 is 13 residues. Looked up from germline, CDR1 is SGHRS and CDR2 is YFSETQ. The CDR3 here is CASSLGEGSEQFF. CDR3 nucleotides: TGCGCCAGCAGCTTGGGGGAGGGCAGTGAGCAGTTCTTC.

The table lists this clone with a count of one. The chain employs TRBV7-8 and TRBJ1-6; D unclear. The CDR3 runs to 16 residues. Trimming took off 5 bases at V and 0 bases at J, with 11 bases between the two ends. The germline V gene has CDR1 SGHVS and CDR2 FQNEAQ. CDR3 bases: TGTGCCAGCAGCCGCAACCCAGGCTCCTATAATTCACCCCTCCACTTT. It specifies CASSRNPGSYNSPLHF.

The chain couples TRBV5-4 to TRBJ2-7, with TRBD2 identical over 7 bases. V was pared by 0 bases and J by 1 base, with 4 bases of the junction left unmatched. Germline CDR1 SGHNT, CDR2 YYREEE (reference sequence). The CDR3 length is 15 residues. The CDR3 DNA follows: TGTGCCAGCAGCTTGGCGTCTAGCGGTTCCTACGAGCAGTACTTC. It yields the protein CASSLASSGSYEQYF.